The next 17 T cell receptor beta chains were all read from a single sample in a study of cytomegalovirus exposure and HLA in healthy donors (dated by TCRdb to 2016 to 2017). Library generation was performed with the immunoSEQ multiplex PCR assay. TCRdb took over this immuneACCESS table, retaining in-frame rearrangements with V and J assigned. Such tables are incomplete; in checked studies, under half of the missing clones stem from an unresolved V gene, and the remainder is unexplained. Across this sample there are tens of thousands of clones, with roughly 94% seen only once. The top ten clones comprise around 1.5% of the sample. Input material: PBMCs. The receptors derive from a man aged 18 to 35 in good health and CMV-seropositive.

The gene calls are TRBV5-8 and TRBJ1-5; D not resolved. The CDR3 covers 10 residues. In germline, CDR1 is SGHTS, CDR2 YDEGEE. CDR3 DNA sequence: TGTGGGAGGCGGTGGTCGCCCCAGCATTTT. Its protein is CGRRWSPQHF.

The DNA of the CDR3 is TGCGCCAGCAGCCCCTACGGGGAGCGGGTCACAGATACGCAGTATTTT. Encoded protein: CASSPYGERVTDTQYF. The V gene is TRBV5-1, the J gene TRBJ2-3, with D possibly matching TRBD2 (6 bases). From germline, CDR1 is SGHRS and CDR2 YFSETQ. The CDR3 length is 16 residues. Trimming shortened V by 4 bases and J by 2 bases, and 17 bases separated the two germline ends.

The V and J genes are TRBV9 and TRBJ2-7; 8 bases agree with TRBD1. Germline trimming cut 0 bases from V and 1 base from J; bases unmatched to any gene: 3. This CDR3 region has 15 residues. Per the germline V gene, CDR1 is SGDLS and CDR2 is YYNGEE. For the CDR3, the DNA is TGTGCCAGCAGCGTAGGGGGGACAGGATCCTACGAGCAGTACTTC. It specifies CASSVGGTGSYEQYF.

Worth noting for this clone: This specimen includes other DNA sequences encoding the same CDR3. V is TRBV6-1 and J is TRBJ2-5; D perhaps matches TRBD2 (6 bases). Germline V gene data show CDR1 as MNHNS and CDR2 as SASEGT. V lost 6 bases to trimming and J lost 0 bases, with 11 bases between them. The CDR3 runs 14 residues. CDR3 nucleotide sequence: TGTGCCAGCAGCCTCCGGGACTACCAAGAGACCCAGTACTTC. This gives the protein CASSLRDYQETQYF.

Only one count was recorded for this clone. This chain uses TRBV9 with TRBJ1-1; 7 bases are shared with TRBD1. Unmatched junction bases numbered 6, after V lost 3 bases and J lost 7 bases. Germline V gives CDR1 SGDLS, CDR2 YYNGEE. This CDR3 has 13 residues. The CDR3 region has the DNA TGTGCCAGCAGCGCCGGACAGGCCCGTGAAGCTTTCTTT. Amino acids: CASSAGQAREAFF.

This clone was observed a single time. This chain links TRBV2 with TRBJ1-5; TRBD1 agrees at 7 bases. The CDR3 covers 13 residues. Trimming at V came to 6 bases and at J to 5 bases, leaving 4 bases not matched to a gene. Germline V gene sequence: CDR1 SNHLY, CDR2 FYNNEI. Here the CDR3 reads CASRYDRDQPQHF. In nucleotides, the CDR3 is TGTGCCAGCAGGTACGACAGGGATCAGCCCCAGCATTTT.

The V call is TRBV10-3, the J call TRBJ2-7, with 7 bases lining up with TRBD1. Trimming at V came to 2 bases and at J to 7 bases, leaving 8 bases not matched to a gene. The CDR3 contains 14 residues. Germline-derived CDR1 and CDR2 are ENHRY and SYGVKD. DNA for the CDR3: TGTGCCATCAGTGAGCGACAGGGATACTCGGAGCAGTACTTC. Residues: CAISERQGYSEQYF.

V gene TRBV6-1 combines with J gene TRBJ2-7; 8 bases match TRBD1. This CDR3 region has 15 residues. Unmatched junction bases numbered 5, after V lost 2 bases and J lost 2 bases. CDR1 is MNHNS and CDR2 is SASEGT in the germline V gene. The CDR3 loop reads CASSEQQGGPYEQYF. The CDR3 region has the DNA TGTGCCAGCAGTGAACAACAGGGGGGTCCCTACGAGCAGTACTTC.

The chain has TRBV29-1 and TRBJ2-5, with TRBD2 as a possible D gene (6 bases). V was clipped by 7 bases and J by 5 bases, with 17 bases between them. Germline CDR1 and CDR2: SQVTM and ANQGSEA. The CDR3 loop spans 13 amino acids. CDR3 region: CSGGVALRETQYF. The CDR3, as DNA: TGCAGCGGCGGGGTAGCGCTCAGGGAGACCCAGTACTTC. Filled out from reference TRBV29-1 and TRBJ2-5, the complete variable domain reads SAVISQKPSRDICQRGTSLTIQCQVDSQVTMMFWYRQQPGQSLTLIATANQGSEATYESGFVIDKFPISRPNLTFSTLTVSNMSPEDSSIYLCSGGVALRETQYFGPGTRLLVL.

The chain links TRBV4-1 to TRBJ1-2, with a possible D match to TRBD1 (6 bases). The CDR3 is 14 amino acids. Germline CDR1 is MGHRA and CDR2 is YSYEKL. Trimming pared 0 bases from V and 4 bases from J, leaving 9 bases between. The CDR3: CASSQDRGIYGYTF. The CDR3 DNA reads TGCGCCAGCAGCCAAGACAGGGGTATCTATGGCTACACCTTC.

The V call is TRBV21-1, the J call TRBJ2-1; TRBD1 reflects the table's D call only, with no check against the DNA. TRBV21-1 counts as a pseudogene. There are 16 residues in the CDR3. CDR3 loop: CASSNTRDRGVNEQFF. The CDR3 coding sequence is TGTGCCAGCAGCAACACCCGGGACAGGGGGGTCAATGAGCAGTTCTTC.

The chain combines TRBV4-1 with TRBJ1-2; unclear D gene. Deletions cut 0 bases from V and 7 bases from J, with 18 bases between. The CDR3 runs to 16 residues. Germline CDR1 is MGHRA and CDR2 is YSYEKL. CDR3 in amino acids: CASSQDGRGFFSGYTF. The CDR3 DNA reads TGCGCCAGCAGCCAAGATGGTAGAGGTTTTTTCTCTGGCTACACCTTC.

The chain uses TRBV7-4 and TRBJ2-2; D is perhaps TRBD1 (6 bases). The CDR3 is 16 amino acids. The germline V gene encodes CDR1 SGHVT and CDR2 SQSDAQ. The V gene lost 7 bases and the J gene lost 5 bases, with 20 bases spanning the gap. The CDR3 nucleotides read TGTGCCAGCACCCAACCCCCCCCACAGGGAACCGGGGAGCTGTTTTTT. It translates to CASTQPPPQGTGELFF.

The chain joins TRBV19 to TRBJ2-1; 8 bases align to TRBD1. This CDR3 has 14 residues. V trimming: 6 bases; J trimming: 7 bases; junction bases outside the gene matches: 8. Germline CDR1 reads LNHDA; CDR2 reads SQIVND (reference sequence). In DNA form, the CDR3 reads TGTGCCAGTAGAGGGCAGGGGGCCCTAAATGAGCAGTTCTTC. Translation gives CASRGQGALNEQFF.

This chain links TRBV5-4 with TRBJ2-7; 8 bases align to TRBD1. CDR3 length equals 14 residues. The germline CDR1 and CDR2 sequences are SGHNT and YYREEE (reference sequence). The ends lost 4 bases at V and 4 bases at J; junction bases unmatched: 7. Here the CDR3 DNA reads TGTGCCAGCAGCCTGGACAGGGCTGCGTACGAGCAGTACTTC. This sequence encodes CASSLDRAAYEQYF.

This sequence joins TRBV5-4 and TRBJ1-1; D perhaps matches TRBD1 (5 bases). V shed 2 bases and J shed 7 bases, with 15 bases lying between them. Germline assignment: CDR1 SGHNT and CDR2 YYREEE (reference sequence). This CDR3 has 14 amino acids. The CDR3 region has the DNA TGTGCCAGCAGCTTAGGTGTCAGGGATCTTGAAGCTTTCTTT. It encodes CASSLGVRDLEAFF.

The rearrangement links TRBV6-1 to TRBJ1-1; 7 positions match TRBD1. This CDR3 contains 14 residues. Germline loops: CDR1 MNHNS, CDR2 SASEGT. Germline trimming cut 7 bases from V and 1 base from J; bases unmatched to any gene: 6. The CDR3, as DNA: TGTGCCAGCATCCAGGCAGGGGGGAACACTGAAGCTTTCTTT. This translates into CASIQAGGNTEAFF.